A single sample gave rise to the 5 T cell receptor beta chains below, sequenced in a study of cytomegalovirus exposure and HLA in healthy donors. A multiplex PCR was run with 60 Vbeta primers and 13 Jbeta primers. Only in-frame clones appear in the TCRdb table, and some are missing; sequencing was by immunoSEQ multiplex PCR. The sample includes 100,000 to 150,000 clones. What was sequenced was PBMCs. Receptor source: a man younger than 35 in good health and CMV-seronegative.

The chain joins TRBV5-5 to TRBJ1-6, with 11 bases that match TRBD1. J was trimmed by 6 bases and V by 0 bases; bases with no gene match: 8. The CDR3 sequence is 18 residues long. The germline V gene encodes CDR1 SGHKS and CDR2 YYEKEE (reference sequence). CDR3 residues: CASSLARTGGVFNSPLHF. The CDR3 DNA follows: TGTGCCAGCAGCTTGGCCCGGACAGGGGGCGTTTTTAATTCACCCCTCCACTTT.

The V gene is TRBV10-3, the J gene TRBJ2-3, with TRBD2 as a possible D gene (6 bases). The CDR3 is made up of 18 amino acids. V gave up 10 bases and J gave up 0 bases, with 26 bases separating them. The germline V gene encodes CDR1 ENHRY and CDR2 SYGVKD. CDR3 nucleotides: TGTGCCACCTATAGTTCCCCTCAGACTAGTCTCAGCACAGATACGCAGTATTTT. This translates into CATYSSPQTSLSTDTQYF.

The chain recombines TRBV5-4 with TRBJ1-6, with D hard to call. CDR1 and CDR2 from the germline V gene are SGHNT and YYREEE (reference sequence). V was trimmed by 3 bases and J by 0 bases, leaving 7 bases between them. The CDR3 is 15 amino acids. The CDR3 DNA follows: TGTGCCAGCAGCTCCTACAGCTCCTATAATTCACCCCTCCACTTT. Protein: CASSSYSSYNSPLHF.

This chain links TRBV7-8 with TRBJ1-2, with 9 bases that match TRBD1. V lost 5 bases, J lost 6 bases, and 7 bases stayed unmatched. Per germline, CDR1 SGHVS and CDR2 FQNEAQ. There are 14 residues in the CDR3. The chain's CDR3 is CASSKTGQGNGYTF. For the CDR3, the DNA is TGTGCCAGCAGCAAAACGGGACAGGGAAATGGCTACACCTTC. Looking up the rest from reference TRBV7-8 and TRBJ1-2 gives the full variable domain: GAGVSQSPRYKVAKRGQDVALRCDPISGHVSLFWYQQALGQGPEFLTYFQNEAQLDKSGLPSDRFFAERPEGSVSTLKIQRTQQEDSAVYLCASSKTGQGNGYTFGSGTRLTVV.

The chain employs TRBV6-5 and TRBJ1-5; no definite D call. CDR3 size: 15 residues. V was pared by 5 bases and J by 5 bases, with 16 bases between. The V gene's germline CDR1 is MNHEY and CDR2 SVGAGI. This chain's CDR3 is CASSKRVGDYQPQHF. CDR3 coding DNA: TGTGCCAGCAGTAAGAGGGTGGGAGATTATCAGCCCCAGCATTTT.